This T cell receptor (beta chain) was sequenced during a study of cytomegalovirus exposure and HLA in healthy donors. With 60 Vbeta and 13 Jbeta primers, the PCR was carried out. Sequencing used immunoSEQ multiplex PCR; TCRdb keeps in-frame clones, though not all of them. The top ten hold 3.1% of the sample, which has over 150,000 clones, around 72% seen once. Of note for this clone: Its antigen is unidentified.

Study-wide results and limits: Most TCR sequences were uncommon, yet certain public TCRs appeared in many donors. Among immune exposure information, only CMV serostatus was available.

The germline V gene encodes CDR1 LGHNA and CDR2 YSLEER. V lost 1 base and J lost 10; bases outside the gene matches: 7. CDR3 size: 17 residues. The source material was PBMCs. The rearrangement joins TRBV4-3 to TRBJ2-1; 16 nucleotides align to TRBD2. This TCR was sampled from a woman in her 50s in good health and CMV-seropositive. CDR3 sequence reads: CASSQGPGTSGRGEQFF. Here the CDR3 DNA reads TGCGCCAGCAGCCAAGGCCCCGGGACTAGCGGGAGGGGGGAGCAGTTCTTC.